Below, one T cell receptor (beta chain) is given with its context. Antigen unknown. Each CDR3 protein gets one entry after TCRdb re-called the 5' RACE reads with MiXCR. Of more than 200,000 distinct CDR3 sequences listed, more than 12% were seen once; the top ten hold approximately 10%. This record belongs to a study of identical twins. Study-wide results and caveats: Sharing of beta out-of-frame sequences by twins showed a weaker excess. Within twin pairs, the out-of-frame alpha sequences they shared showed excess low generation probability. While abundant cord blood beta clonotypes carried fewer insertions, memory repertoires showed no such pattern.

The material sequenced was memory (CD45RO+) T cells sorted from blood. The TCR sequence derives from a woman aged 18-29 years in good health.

The DNA for the CDR3 is TGTGCCAGCAGCGTAGAGGGACTAGCGGGGACAGATACGCAGTATTTT. This translates into CASSVEGLAGTDTQYF. V gene TRBV9 combines with J gene TRBJ2-3, with TRBD2 matching 13 bases. Per germline, CDR1 SGDLS and CDR2 YYNGEE. There are 16 residues in the CDR3. V lost 0 bases to trimming and J lost 3 bases; unmatched junction nucleotides: 1. The full variable domain, in which reference TRBV9 and TRBJ2-3 provide the parts outside the CDR3, is DSGVTQTPKHLITATGQRVTLRCSPRSGDLSVYWYQQSLDQGLQFLIQYYNGEERAKGNILERFSAQQFPDLHSELNLSSLELGDSALYFCASSVEGLAGTDTQYFGPGTRLTVL.